This T cell receptor (beta chain) was documented in a study of neurological immune-mediated disorders (dated by TCRdb to between 2018 and 2021). In the study overall: Peripheral blood TCR-beta repertoires from patients with HTLV-I-associated myelopathy (HAM/TSP), patients with multiple sclerosis, and healthy controls were compared in the study using UMI-based sequencing. Longitudinal samples, technical triplicates and paired sorted CD4+ and CD8+ T-cell subsets, alongside PBMC samples, were included among the roughly 110 TCR-beta libraries. Technical triplicate libraries were sequenced so that the variability in frequency of each individual clone could be precisely calculated. Of the approximately 66 subjects in the cohort, about 14 were HAM/TSP patients, about 34 were multiple sclerosis patients, and around 20 were healthy controls.

Study-level results and caveats: TCR clonal expansion was highest in HAM/TSP patients and lowest in MS patients, with MS patients falling below even healthy controls. No identical CDR3 amino acid sequences were shared among expanded clones across subjects, suggesting private TCR-beta repertoires in all groups.

This clonotype was detected many times. Its recognized antigen is unknown. No base quality values were provided; no much bigger clone lies one nucleotide off. The CDR3 measures 17 amino acids from cysteine to phenylalanine. The retained sequence is limited to the CDR3, 51 bases, with the frame set at the first base. V has 5 bases trimmed and J has 3 bases trimmed; junction bases matching no gene number 6. As encoded in the germline V gene, CDR1 is SGHAT while CDR2 is FQNNGV. The time point label here, explained by the study, means: technical triplicate 2. For the sorted-subset TCR libraries, the starting material was 1 million sorted CD4+ or CD8+ T cells. Peripheral blood was subjected to Ficoll-Hypaque density gradient centrifugation to isolate PBMCs, which were then cryopreserved in liquid nitrogen. Paired sorted CD4+ and CD8+ subsets came from healthy controls, HAM/TSP patients and MS patients. To synthesize cDNA, template-switch 5'RACE was performed with a primer carrying a 10-nucleotide random unique molecular identifier so that each TCR transcript was tagged. Over 200 million TCR-beta sequences, covering 15-18 subjects, were produced in each sequencing run. The RNeasy kit was used for extraction of total RNA. Using the KAPA Real-time Library Amplification kit, TCR-beta VDJ regions were amplified with primers for the TCR constant region and the 5'RACE anchor. A first PCR added sample indexes and Illumina adaptors, and a second PCR then raised library yield. After purification with Ampure beads, the TCR product of roughly 650 bp was size-selected on a 2% E-gel SizeSelection system. Before pooling, libraries had their quality checked on a Bioanalyzer, their concentration measured with Qubit, and their quantity determined with the Kapa Library Quantification kit. Libraries were sequenced paired-end 2 x 150 bp on an Illumina HiSeq 2500. To increase sequence diversity, about 25-30% phiX was spiked into each library pool. As for the authors' bioinformatics: Quality-filtered reads were processed with the UMI-based MiGEC pipeline, which removed over 75% of raw TCR sequences during error correction. VDJ genes were aligned to IMGT germline references, and clonotypes were defined by unique CDR3 amino acid sequence plus V-J genes. Clonal expansion, Shannon diversity and CDR3 relatedness were evaluated with VDJtools (CalcPairwiseDistances, ClusterSamples), while phylogenetic trees were built in CLCbio workbench. Clones with at least 8 unique UMIs were defined as expanded, with this threshold being based on coefficient-of-variation modelling across technical triplicates. The raw public data were reprocessed by TCRdb itself: fastp quality trimming at Q25, MiXCR clonotype calling, in-frame beta chains only. Under each unique CDR3 protein, matching rows form one entry showing the most common genes and DNA. The V and J calls here are based on TCRdb, not the publication. Recorded for this sample are approximately 30,000 distinct CDR3 sequences; 13% of them occurred a single time. Of the sample, more than 5% falls within the top ten clones.

This TCR came from a female donor with HTLV-1-associated myelopathy (HAM/TSP). Material for sequencing was CD4+ T cells from blood. Recombination joined TRBV11-2 with TRBJ2-6; 11 bases in between match TRBD1. The bases are TGTGCCAGCAGCCCGAGGACAGGGGGCCGTGGGGCCAACGTCCTGACTTTC. Protein translation: CASSPRTGGRGANVLTF.